The 10 T cell receptor beta chains presented below share a single source sample, sequenced in a study of cytomegalovirus exposure and HLA in healthy donors. PCR amplification relied on 60 Vbeta primers (plus 13 Jbeta primers). Measured with immunoSEQ multiplex PCR; TCRdb has only the in-frame clones, and not every one. The table lists more than 60,000 clones, 74% of them singletons, with 7.5% to 9.5% in the top ten. Material for sequencing was PBMCs. These receptors were obtained from a man aged 40-49 years in good health and CMV-seropositive.

In this sample, this clone turned up once. The V call is TRBV7-9, the J call TRBJ1-1; 8 positions agree with TRBD1. With V trimmed by 11 bases and J by 4 bases, 6 bases remained unmatched. CDR3 length: 12 amino acids. Germline values: CDR1 SEHNR, CDR2 FQNEAQ (reference sequence). The CDR3 coding sequence is TGTGCCGGACAGGGAAGGAGCACTGAAGCTTTCTTT. Translated: CAGQGRSTEAFF.

V gene TRBV30 combines with J gene TRBJ1-4; TRBD1 aligns across 10 bases. The germline V gene has CDR1 GTSNPN and CDR2 SVGIG (reference sequence). This CDR3 has 18 residues. With V trimmed by 0 bases and J by 8 bases, 15 bases remained unmatched. The CDR3 here is CAWSVYPGTGVFREKLFF. CDR3 in DNA: TGTGCCTGGAGTGTTTATCCCGGGACAGGGGTTTTCAGGGAAAAACTGTTTTTT.

The chain employs TRBV7-2 and TRBJ2-1; possibly TRBD2 for D (5 bases). Trimming cost V 10 bases and J 0 bases, with 13 bases left between them. Per the germline V gene, CDR1 is SGHTA and CDR2 is FQGNSA. The CDR3 consists of 14 residues. This CDR3 reads CAIHEGNSYNEQFF. The CDR3 DNA sequence: TGTGCCATACACGAGGGAAACTCCTACAATGAGCAGTTCTTC.

This rearrangement joins TRBV4-1 to TRBJ2-5, with D possibly matching TRBD2 (6 bases). This CDR3 is built from 17 residues. Germline V gives CDR1 MGHRA, CDR2 YSYEKL. V lost 3 bases and J 10 bases, leaving 27 bases between the germline ends. CDR3 nucleotides: TGCGCCAGCAGCCAGCCGATTACCGGGACTTTAGGAGGTGACCAGTACTTC. The encoded protein is CASSQPITGTLGGDQYF.

The chain uses TRBV9 and TRBJ2-2; D is uncertain. V gave up 4 bases and J gave up 2 bases, with 12 bases separating them. The CDR3 sequence is 15 residues long. CDR1 SGDLS and CDR2 YYNGEE come from the germline V gene. CDR3 coding DNA: TGTGCCAGCAGCCCCCGTTTGACTAACACCGGGGAGCTGTTTTTT. Protein product: CASSPRLTNTGELFF. The full variable domain, rest sourced from reference TRBV9 and TRBJ2-2, is DSGVTQTPKHLITATGQRVTLRCSPRSGDLSVYWYQQSLDQGLQFLIQYYNGEERAKGNILERFSAQQFPDLHSELNLSSLELGDSALYFCASSPRLTNTGELFFGEGSRLTVL.

The V call is TRBV5-1, the J call TRBJ1-2, with 7 bases aligning to TRBD1. V was clipped by 0 bases and J by 8 bases; unmatched bases: 7. The CDR3 spans 14 residues. From germline, CDR1 is SGHRS and CDR2 YFSETQ. The CDR3 loop is CASSLEGQRGGYTF. The DNA of the CDR3 is TGCGCCAGCAGCTTGGAGGGACAGCGAGGGGGCTACACCTTC.

This clone occurred a few times. V gene TRBV30 combines with J gene TRBJ2-3, with 8 bases fitting TRBD2. Trimming cost V 3 bases and J 9 bases; bases outside gene matches: 5. The CDR3 contains 12 residues. Germline V CDR1 and CDR2: GTSNPN, SVGIG (reference sequence). The CDR3 protein is CAWSPRGGTQYF. CDR3 sequence (DNA): TGTGCCTGGAGCCCTCGGGGGGGGACGCAGTATTTT.

The chain employs TRBV28 and TRBJ2-7; 9 positions agree with TRBD2. Germline V lookup: CDR1 MDHEN, CDR2 SYDVKM. J lost 4 bases, V lost 8 bases, and 9 bases had no gene match. CDR3 length: 14 amino acids. The CDR3 DNA reads as TGTGCCAGCTCGGACGCGGGGGGGATATACGAGCAGTACTTC. Residues: CASSDAGGIYEQYF.

This chain uses TRBV30 with TRBJ1-4, with TRBD1 identical over 10 bases. CDR1 GTSNPN and CDR2 SVGIG come from the germline V gene (reference sequence). V shed 1 base and J 7 bases; nucleotides not matched to a gene: 3. This CDR3 comprises 14 residues. CDR3 residues: CAWSATGGVEKLFF. CDR3 bases: TGTGCCTGGAGTGCGACAGGGGGCGTTGAAAAACTGTTTTTT.

This clone was seen only a few times. The chain employs TRBV27 and TRBJ1-5; D not certain. V lost 2 bases and J 1 base, leaving 3 bases between the germline ends. The CDR3 has 13 residues. Germline V gives CDR1 MNHEY, CDR2 SMNVEV (reference sequence). The DNA of the CDR3 is TGTGCCAGCAGTTTAGGCAGCAATCAGCCCCAGCATTTT. This gives the protein CASSLGSNQPQHF.